Listed here are 3 T cell receptor beta chains from one sample, sequenced in a study of identical twins. TCRdb redid the calling of the 5' RACE reads with MiXCR, one entry per CDR3 protein. Altogether 500,000 or so distinct CDR3 sequences are present, 13% to 15% being singletons, with the ten largest covering approximately 0.98%. The same sample was also used in a study of yellow fever vaccine responses in identical twins.

The specimen sequenced was CD4+ T cells sorted from blood. Receptors originate from a woman between 18 and 29 years old in good health.

The chain combines TRBV21-1 with TRBJ2-5. TRBV21-1 counts as a pseudogene. The CDR3 has 15 residues. The CDR3 coding sequence is TGTGCCAGCAGCAAAGGAAAAGCGAGACAAGAGACCCAGTACTTC. Its translation is CASSKGKARQETQYF.

This chain links TRBV20-1 with TRBJ2-3, with D perhaps assigned TRBD1 or TRBD2 (6 bases each). Germline V gene sequence: CDR1 DFQATT, CDR2 SNEGSKA (reference sequence). V was clipped by 0 bases and J by 3 bases, with 19 bases between them. The CDR3 runs 17 residues. The CDR3 region is CSARDHRGPVGTDTQYF. CDR3 bases: TGCAGTGCTAGAGATCACCGGGGGCCGGTTGGAACAGATACGCAGTATTTT.

This clonotype has ten or more counts. This rearrangement joins TRBV29-1 to TRBJ2-2; 8 positions agree with TRBD1. CDR3 length equals 16 residues. The J segment lost 5 bases and the V segment lost 6 bases, leaving 14 bases of the junction unmatched. The germline gives CDR1 SQVTM, CDR2 ANQGSEA. The CDR3: CSVSDTMTGETGELFF. The CDR3 nucleotides are TGCAGCGTCTCTGACACAATGACAGGGGAAACCGGGGAGCTGTTTTTT.